These T cell receptor beta chains were read from a single sample in a study of T cells in localized non-small cell lung cancer. Sequenced by immunoSEQ multiplex PCR; TCRdb stores in-frame clones only, minus some. The sample contains roughly 1,300 clones, 20% to 30% of which appear only once. This specimen consisted of lung tumor tissue, obtained before any cancer treatment. The receptor source for this set is a male donor older than 55 with stage I lung adenocarcinoma. Both conserved end residues are part of each CDR3. The D gene is left open where the match is weak. The size entry is marked missing in some rows and otherwise reads once, few, many or a size class.

d_call: NA
v_call: TRBV29-1
clone_size: NA
j_call: TRBJ2-3
cdr3_nt: TGCAGCGTTCCCGGACAGGGAGGGACAGATACGCAGTATTTT
cdr3_aa: CSVPGQGGTDTQYF

d_call: NA
v_call: TRBV19
clone_size: once
j_call: TRBJ1-2
cdr3_nt: TGTGCCAGTAGTCCTTTTCAGGGGACCAACTATGGCTACACCTTC
cdr3_aa: CASSPFQGTNYGYTF

d_call: TRBD1
v_call: TRBV19
clone_size: NA
j_call: TRBJ1-2
cdr3_nt: TGTGCCAGTAGCCGGGACAGAAAAAACTATGGCTACACCTTC
cdr3_aa: CASSRDRKNYGYTF

d_call: NA
v_call: TRBV11-3
clone_size: large
j_call: TRBJ1-2
cdr3_nt: TGTGCCAGCAGCCCGGTGACGGCTAACTATGGCTACACCTTC
cdr3_aa: CASSPVTANYGYTF

d_call: NA
v_call: TRBV6-8
clone_size: NA
j_call: TRBJ2-5
cdr3_nt: TGTGCCAGCAGCGTTTGGGCTGGGGGAAGGGGAAAAGAGACCCAGTACTTC
cdr3_aa: CASSVWAGGRGKETQYF

d_call: NA
v_call: TRBV6-8
clone_size: large
j_call: TRBJ2-5
cdr3_nt: TGTGCCAGCAGTTCTGACGGGGGATGGACCCAGTACTTC
cdr3_aa: CASSSDGGWTQYF

d_call: NA
v_call: TRBV25-1
clone_size: NA
j_call: TRBJ2-1
cdr3_nt: TGTGCCAGCAGTGAATATGGCCCCTACAATGAGCAGTTCTTC
cdr3_aa: CASSEYGPYNEQFF

d_call: TRBD2
v_call: TRBV11-3
clone_size: few
j_call: TRBJ2-1
cdr3_nt: TGTGCCAGCAGCTTGACTAGCGGTTACAATGAGCAGTTCTTC
cdr3_aa: CASSLTSGYNEQFF

d_call: NA
v_call: TRBV11-3
clone_size: few
j_call: TRBJ2-3
cdr3_nt: TGTGCCAGCAGCTGGGACTCTTTCACAGATACGCAGTATTTT
cdr3_aa: CASSWDSFTDTQYF

d_call: NA
v_call: TRBV28
clone_size: NA
j_call: TRBJ1-1
cdr3_nt: TGTGCCAGCACCCCTGCTGGGTTAGAAGCTTTCTTT
cdr3_aa: CASTPAGLEAFF

d_call: NA
v_call: TRBV29-1
clone_size: NA
j_call: TRBJ2-5
cdr3_nt: TGCAGCGCTGATCGAGCTCAAGAGACCCAGTACTTC
cdr3_aa: CSADRAQETQYF

d_call: NA
v_call: TRBV30
clone_size: few
j_call: TRBJ2-7
cdr3_nt: TGTGCCTGGAGTGCGGGATACGCCTACGAGCAGTACTTC
cdr3_aa: CAWSAGYAYEQYF

d_call: NA
v_call: TRBV30
clone_size: NA
j_call: TRBJ1-2
cdr3_nt: TGTGCCTGGAGTGTACGGGGGGCGCCCATTCTGGGCCTCTATGGCTACACCTTC
cdr3_aa: CAWSVRGAPILGLYGYTF

d_call: TRBD1
v_call: TRBV19
clone_size: large
j_call: TRBJ1-1
cdr3_nt: TGTGCCAGTAGTCCCGGGACAGTAAAAGCTGAAGCTTTCTTT
cdr3_aa: CASSPGTVKAEAFF

d_call: TRBD1
v_call: TRBV12-5
clone_size: NA
j_call: TRBJ1-2
cdr3_nt: TGTGCCAGCCCACCCGACAGGGGACAGCACACCTTC
cdr3_aa: CASPPDRGQHTF

d_call: NA
v_call: TRBV6-8
clone_size: NA
j_call: TRBJ1-2
cdr3_nt: TGTGCCAGCAGTGCGTCCGGGACCACGGGCGGCTACACCTTC
cdr3_aa: CASSASGTTGGYTF

d_call: TRBD2
v_call: TRBV11-3
clone_size: medium-sized
j_call: TRBJ2-1
cdr3_nt: TGTGCCAGCAGACTAGCGGGAGGAATCTACAATGAGCAGTTCTTC
cdr3_aa: CASRLAGGIYNEQFF

d_call: TRBD2
v_call: TRBV11-3
clone_size: NA
j_call: TRBJ2-1
cdr3_nt: TGTGCCAGCAGCCGCCCTAGCGGGAGGTCCTATGAGCAGTTCTTC
cdr3_aa: CASSRPSGRSYEQFF

d_call: TRBD1
v_call: TRBV6-7
clone_size: medium-sized
j_call: TRBJ1-2
cdr3_nt: TGTGCCAGAGGGACAGACTATGGCTACACCTTC
cdr3_aa: CARGTDYGYTF

d_call: TRBD2
v_call: TRBV19
clone_size: NA
j_call: TRBJ2-7
cdr3_nt: TGTGCCAGTGAAGCGGGAGCTTCCTACGAGCAGTACTTC
cdr3_aa: CASEAGASYEQYF

d_call: NA
v_call: TRBV11-3
clone_size: NA
j_call: TRBJ2-3
cdr3_nt: TGTGCCAGCAGCTTCGACCGGCCGGGCACAGATACGCAGTATTTT
cdr3_aa: CASSFDRPGTDTQYF

d_call: NA
v_call: TRBV10-3
clone_size: NA
j_call: TRBJ1-2
cdr3_nt: TGTGCCATCAGTGAGTCGAATGATCGCAAAGACTACACCTTC
cdr3_aa: CAISESNDRKDYTF

d_call: TRBD2
v_call: TRBV6-8
clone_size: NA
j_call: TRBJ2-1
cdr3_nt: TGTGCCACCCGTAGCGGGAGGTACATCAATGAGCAGTTCTTC
cdr3_aa: CATRSGRYINEQFF

d_call: TRBD1
v_call: TRBV30
clone_size: NA
j_call: TRBJ1-1
cdr3_nt: TGTGCCTGGAGCCCAACAGGGGTGGCTTTCTTT
cdr3_aa: CAWSPTGVAFF

d_call: NA
v_call: TRBV9
clone_size: NA
j_call: TRBJ1-5
cdr3_nt: TGTGCCAGCAGAGAGGCCCCCAATCAGCCCCAGCATTTT
cdr3_aa: CASREAPNQPQHF

d_call: NA
v_call: TRBV5-1
clone_size: NA
j_call: TRBJ1-2
cdr3_nt: TGCGCCAGCAGCCCGGATGGGGATGGGAATGGGGTCTATGGCTACACCTTC
cdr3_aa: CASSPDGDGNGVYGYTF

d_call: TRBD2
v_call: TRBV9
clone_size: NA
j_call: TRBJ2-1
cdr3_nt: TGTGCCAGCAGCGCTAGCGGGAGGCCCGACAATGAGCAGTTCTTC
cdr3_aa: CASSASGRPDNEQFF

d_call: NA
v_call: TRBV5-1
clone_size: NA
j_call: TRBJ1-1
cdr3_nt: TGCGCCAGCAGCCTCGACTCGGGGTCCACTGAAGCTTTCTTT
cdr3_aa: CASSLDSGSTEAFF